These 8 T cell receptor beta chains share one sample of origin, sequenced in a study of shared clonotypes between healthy human individuals. Positively selected for CCR7, the CD45RO-negative cells used as naive CD8 cells excluded terminally differentiated effector memory CD45RA+ cells. Assay: immunoSEQ multiplex PCR; the TCRdb copy retains only in-frame clones and omits some. The table includes around 580,000 clones, roughly 98% detected once. The sample consisted of naive CD8+ T cells sorted from blood. All receptors derive from a man aged 25 to 40 in good health.

This clone was found once. This chain links TRBV29-1 with TRBJ2-2, with unresolved D. This CDR3 has 11 amino acids. The germline V gene has CDR1 SQVTM and CDR2 ANQGSEA. V lost 1 base and J 6 bases, leaving 3 bases between the germline ends. The CDR3: CSVEGPGELFF. The DNA of the CDR3 is TGCAGCGTTGAAGGGCCCGGGGAGCTGTTTTTT.

This chain connects TRBV7-2 to TRBJ2-3; D not certain. Per the germline V gene, CDR1 is SGHTA and CDR2 is FQGNSA. V lost 1 base and J 6 bases, leaving 5 bases between the germline ends. The CDR3 is made up of 12 amino acids. CDR3 DNA: TGTGCCAGCAGCTTAGACCAGGATACGCAGTATTTT. This gives the protein CASSLDQDTQYF. The whole variable domain, filled in from reference TRBV7-2 and TRBJ2-3, reads GAGVSQSPSNKVTEKGKDVELRCDPISGHTALYWYRQSLGQGLEFLIYFQGNSAPDKSGLPSDRFSAERTGGSVSTLTIQRTQQEDSAVYLCASSLDQDTQYFGPGTRLTVL.

The chain couples TRBV11-2 to TRBJ2-7, with D uncertain. The V gene lost 2 bases and the J gene lost 3 bases, with 5 bases spanning the gap. CDR1 and CDR2 (germline): SGHAT, FQNNGV. The length of the CDR3 is 12 residues. This CDR3 reads CASSLYSYEQYF. The CDR3, as DNA: TGTGCCAGCAGCTTATACAGCTACGAGCAGTACTTC.

The rearrangement uses TRBV19 and TRBJ2-7; TRBD2 aligns across 8 bases. V was clipped by 1 base and J by 3 bases; unmatched bases: 5. The CDR3 extends over 15 amino acids. Germline loops: CDR1 LNHDA, CDR2 SQIVND (reference sequence). The CDR3 sequence: CASSIAAGGVYEQYF. In DNA form, the CDR3 reads TGTGCCAGTAGTATAGCGGCGGGGGGAGTCTACGAGCAGTACTTC.

This clone was observed once. The rearrangement links TRBV29-1 to TRBJ2-7, with TRBD2 matching 10 bases. Germline CDR1 and CDR2: SQVTM and ANQGSEA. CDR3 length equals 13 residues. With V trimmed by 6 bases and J by 5 bases, 7 bases remained unmatched. CDR3 protein: CSVAGGSNHEQYF. The CDR3 coding sequence is TGCAGCGTAGCGGGAGGGAGCAACCACGAGCAGTACTTC.

This clone has just one count. J is TRBJ2-5 and V is TRBV10-2, with 7 bases matching TRBD2. The V and J ends lost 6 bases and 5 bases, in that order; junction bases with no gene match: 3. Per germline, CDR1 WSHSY and CDR2 SAAADI. CDR3 size: 12 residues. In DNA form, the CDR3 reads TGCGCCAGCAGGGGGGGGATTGAGACCCAGTACTTC. It codes for CASRGGIETQYF.

The chain carries TRBV6-1 and TRBJ2-7; D possibly corresponds to TRBD1 (7 bases). The germline gives CDR1 MNHNS, CDR2 SASEGT. V dropped 4 bases and J dropped 7 bases, with 20 bases sitting between them. There are 15 residues in the CDR3. CDR3: CASSVGGTAPTEQYF. The CDR3, as DNA: TGTGCCAGCAGTGTTGGAGGGACAGCTCCTACGGAGCAGTACTTC.

This chain connects TRBV5-6 to TRBJ1-2; the match to TRBD1 covers 7 bases. With V trimmed by 1 base and J by 0 bases, 6 bases remained unmatched. Germline values: CDR1 SGHDT, CDR2 YYEEEE. The CDR3 loop spans 16 amino acids. As DNA, the CDR3 is TGTGCCAGCAGCTTGTCTCCGGGACAGTCTAACTATGGCTACACCTTC. The encoded protein is CASSLSPGQSNYGYTF.